This TCR beta chain was sequenced in a study of blood T cell repertoires in COVID-19. Across the whole study: COVID-19 samples, acute and convalescent, were from the United States, Italy and Spain. PBMCs, B-cell-depleted T cells, or T cells provided the cDNA or gDNA that made up the material.

This clone has only a few counts. The same CDR3 can be traced to other DNA sequences in this sample. The ends were cut back, 0 bases at V and 0 bases at J, with 12 bases in the middle. CDR1 is SGHNT and CDR2 is YYREEE in the germline V gene (reference sequence). CDR3 length equals 17 residues. Under the authors' procedure: From reference gene primer amplification, estimates of nucleated cell counts were derived. Sequencing was performed with immunoSEQ multiplex PCR; in TCRdb, only in-frame clones are kept and a portion is missing. V, J and clone size were drawn from that table, and D and trimming were deduced from the DNA. The data hold 240,000 or so clones, with just under 85% observed a single time.

This receptor was identified in a woman over 75 with acute or convalescent COVID-19. Sequencing was carried out using peripheral blood. The gene calls are TRBV5-4 and TRBJ2-2; D might be TRBD1 (6 bases). CDR3 nucleotides: TGTGCCAGCAGCTTGGGCCCCGCAGGGGCGAACACCGGGGAGCTGTTTTTT. Translating it yields CASSLGPAGANTGELFF.